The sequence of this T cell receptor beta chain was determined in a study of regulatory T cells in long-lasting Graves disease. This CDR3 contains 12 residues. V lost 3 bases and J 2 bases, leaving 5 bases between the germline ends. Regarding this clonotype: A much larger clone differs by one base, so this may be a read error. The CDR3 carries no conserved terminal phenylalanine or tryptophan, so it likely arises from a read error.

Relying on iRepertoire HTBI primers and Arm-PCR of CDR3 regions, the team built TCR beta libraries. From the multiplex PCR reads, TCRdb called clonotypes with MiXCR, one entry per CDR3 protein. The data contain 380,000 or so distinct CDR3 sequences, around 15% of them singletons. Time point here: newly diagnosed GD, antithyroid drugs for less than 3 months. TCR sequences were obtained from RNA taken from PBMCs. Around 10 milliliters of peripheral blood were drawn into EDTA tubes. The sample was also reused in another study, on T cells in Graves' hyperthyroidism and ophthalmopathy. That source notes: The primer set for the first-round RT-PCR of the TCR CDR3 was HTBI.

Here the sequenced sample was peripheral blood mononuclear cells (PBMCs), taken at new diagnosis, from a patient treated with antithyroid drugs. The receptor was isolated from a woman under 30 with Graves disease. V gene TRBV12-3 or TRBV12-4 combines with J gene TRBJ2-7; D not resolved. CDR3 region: CASSFGAYEQYY. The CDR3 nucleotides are TGTGCCAGCAGTTTTGGGGCCTACGAGCAGTACTAC.